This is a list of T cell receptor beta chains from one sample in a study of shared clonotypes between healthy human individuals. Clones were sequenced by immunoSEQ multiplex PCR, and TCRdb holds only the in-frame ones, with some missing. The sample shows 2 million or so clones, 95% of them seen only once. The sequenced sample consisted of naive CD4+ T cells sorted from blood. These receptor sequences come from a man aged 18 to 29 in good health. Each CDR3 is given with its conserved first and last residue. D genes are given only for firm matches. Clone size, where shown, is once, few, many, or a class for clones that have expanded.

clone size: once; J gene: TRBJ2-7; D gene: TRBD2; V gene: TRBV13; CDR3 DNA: TGTGCCAGCAGCTCAAGACTAGCGGGAGTGTACGAGCAGTACTTC; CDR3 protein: CASSSRLAGVYEQYF
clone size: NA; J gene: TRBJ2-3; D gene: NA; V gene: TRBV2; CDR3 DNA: TGTGCCAGCAGTGAAGGGGCGGGAGATACGCAGTATTTT; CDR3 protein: CASSEGAGDTQYF
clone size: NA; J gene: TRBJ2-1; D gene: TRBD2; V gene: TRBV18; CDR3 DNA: TGTGCCAGCTCCGGGACTAGCGGGAACAATGAGCAGTTCTTC; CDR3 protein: CASSGTSGNNEQFF
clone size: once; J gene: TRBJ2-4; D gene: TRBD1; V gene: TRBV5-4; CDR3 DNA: TGTGCCAGCAGCATGCTGGACAGGGGGCGCGGAAACATTCAGTACTTC; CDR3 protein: CASSMLDRGRGNIQYF
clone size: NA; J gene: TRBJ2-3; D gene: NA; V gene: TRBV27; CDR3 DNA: TGTGCCAGCAGTTTACCCAAACCCAGAAAGACAGATACGCAGTATTTT; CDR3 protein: CASSLPKPRKTDTQYF
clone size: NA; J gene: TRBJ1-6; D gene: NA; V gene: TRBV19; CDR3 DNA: TGTGCCAGTTTTTCACCCCTCCACTTT; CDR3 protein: CASFSPLHF
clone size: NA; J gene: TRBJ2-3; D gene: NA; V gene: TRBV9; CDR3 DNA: TGTGCCAGCAGCGTAGCTACGGGTAGCACAGATACGCAGTATTTT; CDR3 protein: CASSVATGSTDTQYF
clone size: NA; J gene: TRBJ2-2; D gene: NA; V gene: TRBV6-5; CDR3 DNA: TGTGCCAGCAGTTACGGTCGCGGGACTAACACCGGGGAGCTGTTTTTT; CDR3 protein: CASSYGRGTNTGELFF
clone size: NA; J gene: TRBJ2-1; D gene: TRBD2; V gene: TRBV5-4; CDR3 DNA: TGTGCCAGCAGCTTGGGCGGGACTAGCCTCTCCTACAATGAGCAGTTCTTC; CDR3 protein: CASSLGGTSLSYNEQFF
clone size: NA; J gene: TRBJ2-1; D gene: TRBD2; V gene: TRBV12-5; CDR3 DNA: TGTGCTAGTGGTTTGGCGATCGGGACTAGCGGGAGAAATGAGCAGTTCTTC; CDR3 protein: CASGLAIGTSGRNEQFF
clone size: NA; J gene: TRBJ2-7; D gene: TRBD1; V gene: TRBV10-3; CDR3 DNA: TGTGCCATCAGTGATCAGGGACAGGGGATAGGCGAGCAGTACTTC; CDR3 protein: CAISDQGQGIGEQYF
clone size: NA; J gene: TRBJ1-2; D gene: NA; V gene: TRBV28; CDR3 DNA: TGTGCCAGCAGTACCGCCGGGAGTCCGGGGGGCTATGGCTACACCTTC; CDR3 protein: CASSTAGSPGGYGYTF
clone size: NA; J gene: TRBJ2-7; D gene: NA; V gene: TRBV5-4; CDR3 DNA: TGTGCCAGCAGCCCGGGACTGGAGGACGAGCAGTACTTC; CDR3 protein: CASSPGLEDEQYF
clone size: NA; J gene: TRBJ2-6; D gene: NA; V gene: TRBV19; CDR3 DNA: TGTGCCAGTAGTCCCTCTGGGGCCAACGTCCTGACTTTC; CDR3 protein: CASSPSGANVLTF
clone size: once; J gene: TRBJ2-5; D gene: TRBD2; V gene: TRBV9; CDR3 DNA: TGTGCCAGCAGCCCGACTAGCGGGGGGCCCTCCGTCGAGACCCAGTACTTC; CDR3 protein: CASSPTSGGPSVETQYF
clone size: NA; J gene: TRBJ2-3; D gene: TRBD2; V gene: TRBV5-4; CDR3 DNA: TGTGCCAGCAGCTTCAGACTAGCGGGGACGGCGACAGATACGCAGTATTTT; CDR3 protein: CASSFRLAGTATDTQYF
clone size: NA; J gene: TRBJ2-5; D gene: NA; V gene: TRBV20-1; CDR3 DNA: TGCAGTGCGAGGGGGGGAGAGACCCAGTACTTC; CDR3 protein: CSARGGETQYF
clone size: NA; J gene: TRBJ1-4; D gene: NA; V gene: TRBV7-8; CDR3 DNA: TGTGCCAGCAGCTTAGGTGGCTCATCTAATGAAAAACTGTTTTTT; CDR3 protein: CASSLGGSSNEKLFF
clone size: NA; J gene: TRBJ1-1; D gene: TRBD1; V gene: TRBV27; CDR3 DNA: TGTGCCAGCAGTGGGGACAGGGTGTTATCTGAAGCTTTCTTT; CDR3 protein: CASSGDRVLSEAFF
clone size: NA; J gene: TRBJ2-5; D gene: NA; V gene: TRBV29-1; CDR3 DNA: TGCAGCGCCAAGACCCGTCTTGGGGAGACCCAGTACTTC; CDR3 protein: CSAKTRLGETQYF
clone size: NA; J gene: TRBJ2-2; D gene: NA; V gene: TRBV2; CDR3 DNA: TGTGCCAGCAGTGAAAATCAGGGACCCGGGGAGCTGTTTTTT; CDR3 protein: CASSENQGPGELFF
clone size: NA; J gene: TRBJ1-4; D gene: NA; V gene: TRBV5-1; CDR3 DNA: TGCGCCAGCAGCTTGGGAGGGACAAGTAATGAAAAACTGTTTTTT; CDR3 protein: CASSLGGTSNEKLFF
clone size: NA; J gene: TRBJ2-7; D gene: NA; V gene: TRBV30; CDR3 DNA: TGTGCCTGGAGCGATCTGGGGACTCCCTACAACGAGCAGTACTTC; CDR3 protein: CAWSDLGTPYNEQYF
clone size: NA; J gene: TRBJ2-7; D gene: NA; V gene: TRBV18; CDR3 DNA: TGTGCCAGCTCACTATACACCGACGAGCAGTACTTC; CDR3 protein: CASSLYTDEQYF
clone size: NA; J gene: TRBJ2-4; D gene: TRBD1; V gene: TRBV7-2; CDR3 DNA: TGTGCCAGCAGCCCTGACAGGGGTGGAGGTGGCATTCAGTACTTC; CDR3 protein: CASSPDRGGGGIQYF
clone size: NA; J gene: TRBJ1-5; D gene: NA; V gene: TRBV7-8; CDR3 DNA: TGTGCCAGCAGCTTAGAACAGTATCTTAGCAATCAGCCCCAGCATTTT; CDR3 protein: CASSLEQYLSNQPQHF
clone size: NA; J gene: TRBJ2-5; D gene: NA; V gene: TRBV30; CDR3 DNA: TGTGCCTGGAGTGTATCCAGACAAGAGACCCAGTACTTC; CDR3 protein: CAWSVSRQETQYF
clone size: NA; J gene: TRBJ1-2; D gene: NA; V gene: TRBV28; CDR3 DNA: TGTGCCAGCAGTTTATTCCGGGGAGCGAATGGCTACACCTTC; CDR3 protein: CASSLFRGANGYTF
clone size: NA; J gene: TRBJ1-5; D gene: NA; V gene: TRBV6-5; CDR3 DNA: TGTGCCAGCAGAGGAGGCGTAAGCAATCAGCCCCAGCATTTT; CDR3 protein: CASRGGVSNQPQHF
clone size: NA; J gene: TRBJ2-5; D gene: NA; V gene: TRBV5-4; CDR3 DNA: TGTGCCAGCAGCATTGCCCCCGGACAGCAAGAGACCCAGTACTTC; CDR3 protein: CASSIAPGQQETQYF
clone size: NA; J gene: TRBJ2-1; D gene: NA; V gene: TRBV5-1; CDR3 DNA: TGCGCCAGCAGCTTGCGAGATTTAAATGAGCAGTTCTTC; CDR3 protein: CASSLRDLNEQFF
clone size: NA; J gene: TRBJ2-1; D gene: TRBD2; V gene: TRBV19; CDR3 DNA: TGTGCCAGTAGTATTCTAGCGGGAGGGGGGAATGAGCAGTTCTTC; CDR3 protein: CASSILAGGGNEQFF
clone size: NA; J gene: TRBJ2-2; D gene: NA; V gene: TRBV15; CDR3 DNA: TGTGCCACCAGCAGAGATCAGGGGACCGGGGAGCTGTTTTTT; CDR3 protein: CATSRDQGTGELFF
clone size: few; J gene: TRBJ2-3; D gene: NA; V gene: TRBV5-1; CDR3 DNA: TGCGCCAGCAGCTTGGAGGGATTCACAGATACGCAGTATTTT; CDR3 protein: CASSLEGFTDTQYF
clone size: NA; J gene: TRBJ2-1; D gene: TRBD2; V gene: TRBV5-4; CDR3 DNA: TGTGCCAGCAGAGAGCGGGAGGCCTCCTACAATGAGCAGTTCTTC; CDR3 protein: CASREREASYNEQFF
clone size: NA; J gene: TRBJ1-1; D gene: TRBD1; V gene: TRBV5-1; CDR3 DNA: TGCGCCAGCAGCTTGAAAACAGGGGGTGGGAGGAACACTGAAGCTTTCTTT; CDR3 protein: CASSLKTGGGRNTEAFF
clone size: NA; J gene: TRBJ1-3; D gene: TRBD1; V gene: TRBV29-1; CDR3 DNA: TGCAGCGTTGTAGGTAACGACAGGGCTGGAAACACCATATATTTT; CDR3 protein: CSVVGNDRAGNTIYF
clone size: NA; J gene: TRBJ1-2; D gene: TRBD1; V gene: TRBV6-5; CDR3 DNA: TGTGCCAGCAGTTATCGGGACAGCAACTATGGCTACACCTTC; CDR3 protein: CASSYRDSNYGYTF
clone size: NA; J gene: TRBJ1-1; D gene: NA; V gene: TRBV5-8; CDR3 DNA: TGTGCCAGCAGCCCCGGGCCCCCGAACACTGAAGCTTTCTTT; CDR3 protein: CASSPGPPNTEAFF
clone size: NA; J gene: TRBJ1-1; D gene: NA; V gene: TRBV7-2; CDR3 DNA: TGTGCCAGCAGCAAAGGACAGACGAACACTGAAGCTTTCTTT; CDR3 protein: CASSKGQTNTEAFF
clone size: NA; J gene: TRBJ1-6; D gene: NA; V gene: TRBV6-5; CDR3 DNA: TGTGCCAGCAGTTACGATCCGCCTTCACCCCTCCACTTT; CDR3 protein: CASSYDPPSPLHF
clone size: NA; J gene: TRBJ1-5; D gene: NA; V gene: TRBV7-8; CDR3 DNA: TGTGCCAGCAGCTTACCTTTGGGTCGACGCAATCAGCCCCAGCATTTT; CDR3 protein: CASSLPLGRRNQPQHF
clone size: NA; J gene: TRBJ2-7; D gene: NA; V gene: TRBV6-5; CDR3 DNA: TGTGCCAGCAGTTACTCGGGCAGGGGTTACGAGCAGTACTTC; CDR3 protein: CASSYSGRGYEQYF
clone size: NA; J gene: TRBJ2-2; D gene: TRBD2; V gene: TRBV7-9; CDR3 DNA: TGTGCCAGCAGCTACGGACTAGTAGCAGGGGAGCTGTTTTTT; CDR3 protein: CASSYGLVAGELFF
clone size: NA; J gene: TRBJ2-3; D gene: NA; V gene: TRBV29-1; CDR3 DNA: TGCAGCGTTGTTGCCGGGCGGGGAAACACAGATACGCAGTATTTT; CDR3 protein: CSVVAGRGNTDTQYF
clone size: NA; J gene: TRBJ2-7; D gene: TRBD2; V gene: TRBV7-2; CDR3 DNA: TGTGCCAGCAGCCGCAATAGCGGGAACTCCTACGAGCAGTACTTC; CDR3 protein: CASSRNSGNSYEQYF
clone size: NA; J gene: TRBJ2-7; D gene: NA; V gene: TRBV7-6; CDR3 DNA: TGTGCCAGCAGCCCGGAGGGGGGCCGATCCTACGAGCAGTACTTC; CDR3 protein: CASSPEGGRSYEQYF
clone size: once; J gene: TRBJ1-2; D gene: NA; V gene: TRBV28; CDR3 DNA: TGTGCCAGCAGTTCTCCGCGCCCCTCGACAGGTGGTTATGGCTACACCTTC; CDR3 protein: CASSSPRPSTGGYGYTF
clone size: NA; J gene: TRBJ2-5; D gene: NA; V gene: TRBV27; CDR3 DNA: TGTGCCAGCAGTTTATCCGTCACCCGGCGCCAAGAGACCCAGTACTTC; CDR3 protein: CASSLSVTRRQETQYF
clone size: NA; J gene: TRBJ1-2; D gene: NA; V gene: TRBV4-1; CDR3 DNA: TGCGCCAGCAGCCAAGACCCAGGGTATGGCTACACCTTC; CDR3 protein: CASSQDPGYGYTF
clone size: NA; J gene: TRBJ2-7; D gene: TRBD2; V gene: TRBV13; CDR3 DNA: TGTGCCAGCAGCTTAGGAGGGACTAGCGTTGAGCAGTACTTC; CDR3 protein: CASSLGGTSVEQYF
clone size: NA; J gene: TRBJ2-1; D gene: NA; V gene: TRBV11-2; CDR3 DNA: TGTGCCAGCAGGTTTTTAGGTTCCGGGATAAATGGTGAGCAGTTCTTC; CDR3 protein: CASRFLGSGINGEQFF
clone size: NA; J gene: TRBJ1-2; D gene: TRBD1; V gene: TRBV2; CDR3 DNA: TGTGCCAGCTACACAGGGGCTAACTATGGCTACACCTTC; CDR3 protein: CASYTGANYGYTF
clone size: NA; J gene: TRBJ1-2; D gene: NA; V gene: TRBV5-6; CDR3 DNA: TGTGCCAGCAGCTCCACTACTCCGGGACGAGGGTACACCTTC; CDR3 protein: CASSSTTPGRGYTF